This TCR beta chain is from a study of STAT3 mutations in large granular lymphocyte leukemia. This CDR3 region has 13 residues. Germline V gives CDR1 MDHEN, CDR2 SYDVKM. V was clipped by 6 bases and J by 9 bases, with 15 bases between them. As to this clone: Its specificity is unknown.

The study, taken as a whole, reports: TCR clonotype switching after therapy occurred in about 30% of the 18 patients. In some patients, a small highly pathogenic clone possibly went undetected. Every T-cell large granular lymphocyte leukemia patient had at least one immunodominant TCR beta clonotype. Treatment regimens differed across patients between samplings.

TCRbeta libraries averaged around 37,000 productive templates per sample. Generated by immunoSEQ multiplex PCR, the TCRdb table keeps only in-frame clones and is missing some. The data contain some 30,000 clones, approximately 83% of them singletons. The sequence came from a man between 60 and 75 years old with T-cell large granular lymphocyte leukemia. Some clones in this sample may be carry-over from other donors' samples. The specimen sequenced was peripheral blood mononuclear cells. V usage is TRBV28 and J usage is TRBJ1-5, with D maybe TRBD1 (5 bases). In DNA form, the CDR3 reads TGTGCCAGCAGGGACACCTCCCCCGGGCCCCAGCATTTT. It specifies CASRDTSPGPQHF.